The 15 T cell receptor beta chains below were found in one sample sequenced in a study of identical twins. TCRdb reprocessed the 5' RACE reads with MiXCR, giving one entry per CDR3 protein. The data show fewer than 550,000 distinct CDR3 sequences, with 13% to 15% seen just once and 0.8% to 1% held by the top ten. The sample was also linked to a second study, of yellow fever vaccine responses in identical twins.

Material for sequencing was CD4+ T cells sorted from blood. Source of these receptors: a woman in her late teens or twenties in good health.

The chain carries TRBV5-1 and TRBJ2-6, with TRBD1 matching over 9 bases. This CDR3 is built from 20 residues. Germline CDR1 SGHRS, CDR2 YFSETQ. V shed 0 bases, J shed 4 bases, and the junction held 14 bases outside the gene matches. The CDR3 coding sequence is TGCGCCAGCAGCTTGGCCCCCTCGGGGACAGGGACTGGGGGGGCCAACGTCCTGACTTTC. Encoded protein: CASSLAPSGTGTGGANVLTF.

A note on this clonotype: One junction end does not reproduce the germline sequence, and a read error may be involved. The rearrangement links TRBV3-1 to TRBJ2-5; D is perhaps TRBD1 (6 bases). The CDR3 is made up of 15 amino acids. The germline V gene has CDR1 LGHDT and CDR2 YNNKEL (reference sequence). Here the CDR3 reads CACSQDLGAGETQYF. CDR3 DNA: TGTGCCTGCAGCCAAGATTTGGGGGCCGGGGAGACCCAGTACTTC.

This clonotype occurred a few times. J is TRBJ2-3 and V is TRBV5-6; possible D gene TRBD2, 6 bases. The CDR3 length is 13 residues. Trimming removed 4 bases at V and 4 bases at J, with 10 bases between. Looked up from germline, CDR1 is SGHDT and CDR2 is YYEEEE. The CDR3 spells CASSQTSADTQYF. For the CDR3, the DNA is TGTGCCAGCAGCCAGACTAGTGCAGATACGCAGTATTTT.

The rearrangement links TRBV7-2 to TRBJ1-2, with a possible D match to TRBD1 (5 bases). The CDR3 spans 14 residues. Deletions cut 7 bases from V and 7 bases from J, with 19 bases between. Germline V gene data show CDR1 as SGHTA and CDR2 as FQGNSA. The DNA for the CDR3 is TGTGCCAGCAACCCGGGCCAGGGTGCCGCTGGCTACACCTTC. Translated, it gives CASNPGQGAAGYTF. Full variable domain (remainder filled in from reference TRBV7-2 and TRBJ1-2): GAGVSQSPSNKVTEKGKDVELRCDPISGHTALYWYRQSLGQGLEFLIYFQGNSAPDKSGLPSDRFSAERTGGSVSTLTIQRTQQEDSAVYLCASNPGQGAAGYTFGSGTRLTVV.

There are a few counts of this clonotype. The chain uses TRBV4-1 and TRBJ2-1; 9 nucleotides agree with TRBD2. Losses at the gene ends were 1 base for V and 5 bases for J; bases not matched to a gene: 12. The germline V gene encodes CDR1 MGHRA and CDR2 YSYEKL. CDR3 size: 18 residues. CDR3 region: CASSQGGGPAGGDNEQFF. The CDR3 coding sequence is TGCGCCAGCAGCCAAGGGGGCGGGCCGGCGGGAGGGGACAATGAGCAGTTCTTC.

This clonotype was recorded a few times. The chain couples TRBV4-3 to TRBJ1-5, with D maybe TRBD1 (5 bases). The CDR3 is 14 amino acids. Per the germline V gene, CDR1 is LGHNA and CDR2 is YSLEER. The germline V and J ends were trimmed by 2 bases and 7 bases, with 12 bases remaining between them. The CDR3 region is CASSQQGTGQPQHF. CDR3 sequence (DNA): TGCGCCAGCAGCCAACAGGGTACGGGACAGCCCCAGCATTTT.

The rearrangement joins TRBV12-3 or TRBV12-4 to TRBJ2-1; 7 bases fit TRBD2. Trimming cost V 5 bases and J 11 bases; bases outside gene matches: 15. The CDR3 extends over 15 amino acids. Here the CDR3 reads CASSNLPGLHYKQFF. The CDR3 DNA follows: TGTGCCAGCAGTAACTTACCGGGACTACATTACAAGCAGTTCTTC.

This clonotype showed up just a few times. The chain recombines TRBV7-9 with TRBJ2-3; D may be TRBD2 (5 bases). The V gene lost 8 bases and the J gene lost 0 bases, with 15 bases spanning the gap. This CDR3 contains 15 residues. The germline V gene has CDR1 SEHNR and CDR2 FQNEAQ (reference sequence). The CDR3 loop reads CASHTGSSSTDTQYF. CDR3 nucleotide sequence: TGTGCCAGCCATACGGGGAGTTCTAGCACAGATACGCAGTATTTT. Together with reference TRBV7-9 and TRBJ2-3, the CDR3 gives the full variable domain: DTGVSQNPRHKITKRGQNVTFRCDPISEHNRLYWYRQTLGQGPEFLTYFQNEAQLEKSRLLSDRFSAERPKGSFSTLEIQRTEQGDSAMYLCASHTGSSSTDTQYFGPGTRLTVL.

This clonotype was recorded at least ten times. The chain couples TRBV6-1 to TRBJ1-2, with unresolved D. CDR3 length: 13 residues. Germline CDR1 and CDR2: MNHNS and SASEGT. Deletions cut 8 bases from V and 4 bases from J, with 14 bases between. The chain's CDR3 is CASDLRESYGYTF. The CDR3 nucleotides are TGTGCCAGCGATTTGAGGGAAAGCTATGGCTACACCTTC.

The chain's CDR3 is CASRRQGEDYGYTF. DNA for the CDR3: TGTGCCAGCAGGCGACAGGGAGAGGACTATGGCTACACCTTC. The chain combines TRBV12-3 or TRBV12-4 with TRBJ1-2, with 7 bases aligning to TRBD1. V dropped 6 bases and J dropped 3; count of bases not matched to a gene: 7. The CDR3 has 14 amino acids.

This chain links TRBV5-5 with TRBJ2-7; D is undetermined. Germline CDR1 SGHKS, CDR2 YYEKEE (reference sequence). The V and J ends lost 0 bases and 7 bases respectively, with 11 bases between them. The CDR3 contains 13 residues. The CDR3 is CASSLVTAKEQYF. CDR3 in DNA: TGTGCCAGCAGCTTGGTAACAGCGAAGGAGCAGTACTTC.

The genes are TRBV5-4 and TRBJ2-7, with 11 bases aligning to TRBD2. Germline V gene data show CDR1 as SGHNT and CDR2 as YYREEE (reference sequence). The CDR3 spans 15 residues. V lost 2 bases, J lost 3 bases, and 4 bases stayed unmatched. The CDR3 loop reads CASSLRLAGHYEQYF. The DNA of the CDR3 is TGTGCCAGCAGCTTAAGACTAGCGGGACACTACGAGCAGTACTTC.

The chain links TRBV10-3 to TRBJ2-3, with 11 positions matching TRBD2. V dropped 4 bases and J dropped 2; count of bases not matched to a gene: 5. This CDR3 has 16 amino acids. Germline CDR1 ENHRY, CDR2 SYGVKD. The DNA of the CDR3 is TGTGCCATCAGTGGGGGGACTAGCGGCCCCACAGATACGCAGTATTTT. This codes for CAISGGTSGPTDTQYF.

CDR3 nucleotides: TGTGCCACCAGTCCACTAGCGGGAACGCAGTTCTTC. Residues: CATSPLAGTQFF. V usage is TRBV24-1 and J usage is TRBJ2-1; TRBD2 matches 10 bases. Germline V CDR1 and CDR2: KGHDR, SFDVKD. The CDR3 runs 12 residues. V shed 6 bases, J shed 12 bases, and the junction held 4 bases outside the gene matches.

This clonotype has only a few counts. CDR3 sequence reads: CASSLDGRITYEQYF. As DNA, the CDR3 is TGTGCCAGCAGCTTAGACGGCAGAATTACCTACGAGCAGTACTTC. This sequence joins TRBV5-6 and TRBJ2-7; D remains ambiguous. The CDR3 consists of 15 residues. Germline loops: CDR1 SGHDT, CDR2 YYEEEE. V dropped 2 bases and J dropped 2 bases, with 14 bases sitting between them.